The 2 T cell receptor beta chains below come from one sample, sequenced in a study of tumor and adjacent non-tumor tissue in lung cancer. The template was RNA from unsorted bulk tissue. A modified ARM-PCR protocol with three rounds of nested PCR amplified TCRbeta. TCRdb passed the multiplex PCR reads through MiXCR, listing each CDR3 protein once. Of 65,000 to 70,000 distinct CDR3 sequences in the sample, almost 60% were seen once. The specimen was lung tumor tissue. The receptors stem from a man aged 45-65 years with non-small cell lung cancer.

As to this clonotype: The junction differs from germline at one of its ends, possibly a read error. This chain connects TRBV6-5 to TRBJ2-5; D gene unclear. Germline V gene sequence: CDR1 MNHEY, CDR2 SVGAGI. The length of the CDR3 is 13 residues. The DNA for the CDR3 is TGTGCCAGCAGTGATACTTCCGGAAAGACCCGGTACTTC. This gives the protein CASSDTSGKTRYF.

This clonotype was detected ten times or more. This chain's CDR3 is CSVVGQGDGYTF. As DNA, the CDR3 is TGCAGCGTTGTAGGGCAGGGGGACGGCTACACCTTC. This chain uses TRBV29-1 with TRBJ1-2; 7 bases are shared with TRBD1. The CDR3 sequence is 12 residues long. Germline lookup yields CDR1 SQVTM and CDR2 ANQGSEA. Losses at the gene ends were 4 bases for V and 8 bases for J; bases not matched to a gene: 7.